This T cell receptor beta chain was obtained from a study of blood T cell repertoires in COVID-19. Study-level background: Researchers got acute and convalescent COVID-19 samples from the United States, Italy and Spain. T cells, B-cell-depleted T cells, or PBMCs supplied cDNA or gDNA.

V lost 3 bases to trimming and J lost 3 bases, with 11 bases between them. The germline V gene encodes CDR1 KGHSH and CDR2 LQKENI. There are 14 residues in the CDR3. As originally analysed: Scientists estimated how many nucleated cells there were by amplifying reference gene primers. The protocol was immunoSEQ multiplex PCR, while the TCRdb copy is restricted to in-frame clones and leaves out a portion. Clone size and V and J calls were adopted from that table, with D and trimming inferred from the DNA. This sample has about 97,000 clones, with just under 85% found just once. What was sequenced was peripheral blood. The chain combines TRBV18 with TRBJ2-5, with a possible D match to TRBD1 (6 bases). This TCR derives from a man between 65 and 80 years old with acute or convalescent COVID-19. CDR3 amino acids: CASSPSSGEETQYF. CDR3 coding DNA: TGTGCCAGCTCACCTTCCTCAGGGGAAGAGACCCAGTACTTC. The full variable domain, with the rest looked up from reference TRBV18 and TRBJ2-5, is NAGVMQNPRHLVRRRGQEARLRCSPMKGHSHVYWYRQLPEEGLKFMVYLQKENIIDESGMPKERFSAEFPKEGPSILRIQQVVRGDSAAYFCASSPSSGEETQYFGPGTRLLVL.